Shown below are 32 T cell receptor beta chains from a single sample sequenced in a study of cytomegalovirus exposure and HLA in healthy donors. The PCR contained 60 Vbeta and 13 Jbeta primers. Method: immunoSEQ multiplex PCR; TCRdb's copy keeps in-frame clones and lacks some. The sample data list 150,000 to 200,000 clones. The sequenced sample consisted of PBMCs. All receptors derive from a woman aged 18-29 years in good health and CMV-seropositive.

The CDR3 bases are TGCGCCAGCACTACCGGGACAGGCACAGATACGCAGTATTTT. Protein product: CASTTGTGTDTQYF. V and J are TRBV10-2 and TRBJ2-3, with 7 bases identical to TRBD1. Germline V gives CDR1 WSHSY, CDR2 SAAADI. V dropped 7 bases and J dropped 1; count of bases not matched to a gene: 5. The CDR3 consists of 14 residues.

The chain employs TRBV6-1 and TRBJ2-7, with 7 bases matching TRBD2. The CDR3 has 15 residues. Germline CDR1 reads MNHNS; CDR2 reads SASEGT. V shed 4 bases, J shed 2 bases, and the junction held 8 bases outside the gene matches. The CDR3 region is CASSVGGTPTYEQYF. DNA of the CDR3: TGTGCCAGCAGTGTGGGGGGGACTCCTACCTACGAGCAGTACTTC.

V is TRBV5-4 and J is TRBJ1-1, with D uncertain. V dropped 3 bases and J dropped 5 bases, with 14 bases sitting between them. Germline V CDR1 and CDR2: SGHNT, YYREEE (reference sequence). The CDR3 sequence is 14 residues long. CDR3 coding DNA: TGTGCCAGCAGCTATGGGCGAACAAATACTGAAGCTTTCTTT. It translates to CASSYGRTNTEAFF.

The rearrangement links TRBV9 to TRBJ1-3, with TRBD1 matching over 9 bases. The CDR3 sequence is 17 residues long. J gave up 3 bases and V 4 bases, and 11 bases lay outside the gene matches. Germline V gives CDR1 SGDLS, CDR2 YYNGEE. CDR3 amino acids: CASSPGQGHHGGNTIYF. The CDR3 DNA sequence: TGTGCCAGCAGCCCGGGACAGGGACATCACGGTGGAAACACCATATATTTT.

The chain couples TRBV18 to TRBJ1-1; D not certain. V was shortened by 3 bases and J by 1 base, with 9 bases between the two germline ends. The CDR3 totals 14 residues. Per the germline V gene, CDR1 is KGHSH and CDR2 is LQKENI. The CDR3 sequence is CASSPASWNTEAFF. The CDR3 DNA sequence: TGTGCCAGCTCACCGGCTTCATGGAACACTGAAGCTTTCTTT. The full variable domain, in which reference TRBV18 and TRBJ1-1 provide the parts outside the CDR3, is NAGVMQNPRHLVRRRGQEARLRCSPMKGHSHVYWYRQLPEEGLKFMVYLQKENIIDESGMPKERFSAEFPKEGPSILRIQQVVRGDSAAYFCASSPASWNTEAFFGQGTRLTVV.

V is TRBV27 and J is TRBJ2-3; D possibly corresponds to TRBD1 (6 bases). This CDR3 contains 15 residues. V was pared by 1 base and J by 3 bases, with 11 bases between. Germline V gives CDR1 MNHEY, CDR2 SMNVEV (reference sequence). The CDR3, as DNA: TGTGCCAGCAGTTTATATGGGGGCCTAACAGATACGCAGTATTTT. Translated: CASSLYGGLTDTQYF.

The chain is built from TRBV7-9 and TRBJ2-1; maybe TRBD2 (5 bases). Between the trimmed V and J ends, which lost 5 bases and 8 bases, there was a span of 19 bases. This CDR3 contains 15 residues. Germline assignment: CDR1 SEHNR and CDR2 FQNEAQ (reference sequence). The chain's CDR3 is CASSTTRRIGDEQFF. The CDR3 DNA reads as TGTGCCAGCAGCACAACCCGGCGGATCGGGGATGAGCAGTTCTTC.

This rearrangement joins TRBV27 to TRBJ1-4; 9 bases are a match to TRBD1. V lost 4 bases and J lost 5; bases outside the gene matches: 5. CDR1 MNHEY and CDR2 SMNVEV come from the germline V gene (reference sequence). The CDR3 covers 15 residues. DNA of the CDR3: TGTGCCAGCAGTTCTCTGACAGGGGGGAATGAAAAACTGTTTTTT. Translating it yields CASSSLTGGNEKLFF. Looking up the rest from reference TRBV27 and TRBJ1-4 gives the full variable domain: EAQVTQNPRYLITVTGKKLTVTCSQNMNHEYMSWYRQDPGLGLRQIYYSMNVEVTDKGDVPEGYKVSRKEKRNFPLILESPSPNQTSLYFCASSSLTGGNEKLFFGSGTQLSVL.

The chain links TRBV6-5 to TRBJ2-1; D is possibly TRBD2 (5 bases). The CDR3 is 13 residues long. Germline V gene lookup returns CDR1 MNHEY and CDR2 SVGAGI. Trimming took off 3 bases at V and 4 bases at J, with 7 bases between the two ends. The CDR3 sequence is CASSYTGYNEQFF. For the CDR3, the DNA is TGTGCCAGCAGTTATACGGGGTACAATGAGCAGTTCTTC.

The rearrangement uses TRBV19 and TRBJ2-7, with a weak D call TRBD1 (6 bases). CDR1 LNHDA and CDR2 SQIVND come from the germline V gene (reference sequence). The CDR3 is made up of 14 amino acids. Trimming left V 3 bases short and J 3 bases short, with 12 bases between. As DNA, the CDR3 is TGTGCCAGTAGTATTGGGGGCATCGGCTACGAGCAGTACTTC. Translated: CASSIGGIGYEQYF.

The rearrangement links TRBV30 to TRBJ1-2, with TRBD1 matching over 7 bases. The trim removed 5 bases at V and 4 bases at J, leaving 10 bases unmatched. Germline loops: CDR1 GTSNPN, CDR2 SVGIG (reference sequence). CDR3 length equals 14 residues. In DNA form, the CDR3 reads TGTGCCTGGGGTAACCCGGGACAGTCCTATGGCTACACCTTC. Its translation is CAWGNPGQSYGYTF.

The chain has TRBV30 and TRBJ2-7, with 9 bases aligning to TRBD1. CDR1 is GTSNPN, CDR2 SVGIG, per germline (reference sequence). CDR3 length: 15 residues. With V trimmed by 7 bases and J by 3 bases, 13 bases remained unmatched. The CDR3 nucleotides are TGTGCCTCCGCCTATCCGGGACAGGGAATCTACGAGCAGTACTTC. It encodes CASAYPGQGIYEQYF.

The CDR3 DNA follows: TGTGCCAGCAGCTTAGGCGCTCCCACCTACGAGCAGTACTTC. This translates into CASSLGAPTYEQYF. The chain links TRBV11-2 to TRBJ2-7; D call uncertain. The CDR3 totals 14 residues. Germline V gene data show CDR1 as SGHAT and CDR2 as FQNNGV. Trimming left V 1 base short and J 2 bases short, with 9 bases between.

Here the CDR3 DNA reads TGTGCCAGCAGTGATCTCGATGGGGGGGGCACAGATACGCAGTATTTT. Translation: CASSDLDGGGTDTQYF. The chain combines TRBV25-1 with TRBJ2-3; 7 nucleotides match TRBD2. Trimming cost V 3 bases and J 1 base; bases outside gene matches: 7. Germline V gene lookup returns CDR1 MGHDK and CDR2 SYGVNS. There are 16 residues in the CDR3.

The CDR3 here is CASSLSAGGRTDTQYF. Here the CDR3 DNA reads TGTGCCAGCAGCTTAAGCGCAGGGGGGAGAACAGATACGCAGTATTTT. V is TRBV11-1 and J is TRBJ2-3; D may be TRBD1 (7 bases). The CDR3 sequence is 16 residues long. The germline V and J ends were trimmed by 2 bases and 3 bases, with 15 bases remaining between them. The germline gives CDR1 SGHAT, CDR2 FQDESV (reference sequence).

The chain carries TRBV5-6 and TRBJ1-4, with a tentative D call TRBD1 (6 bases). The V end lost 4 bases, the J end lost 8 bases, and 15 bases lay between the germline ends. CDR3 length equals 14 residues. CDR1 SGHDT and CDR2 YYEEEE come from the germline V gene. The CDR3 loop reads CASSRDMAREKLFF. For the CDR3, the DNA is TGTGCCAGCAGCAGGGACATGGCTCGGGAAAAACTGTTTTTT.

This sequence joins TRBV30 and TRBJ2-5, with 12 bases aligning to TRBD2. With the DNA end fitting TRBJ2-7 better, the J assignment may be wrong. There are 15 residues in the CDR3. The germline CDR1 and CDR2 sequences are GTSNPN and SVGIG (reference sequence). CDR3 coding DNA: TGTGCCTGGAGGGGGGTGACTAGCGGGAGTTACGAGCAGTACTTC. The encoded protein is CAWRGVTSGSYEQYF.

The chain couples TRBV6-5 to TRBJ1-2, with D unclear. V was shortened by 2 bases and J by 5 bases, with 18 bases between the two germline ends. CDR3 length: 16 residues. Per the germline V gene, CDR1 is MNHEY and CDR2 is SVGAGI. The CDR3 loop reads CASSYKPHSSWYGYTF. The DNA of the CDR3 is TGTGCCAGCAGTTACAAGCCCCACAGTTCGTGGTATGGCTACACCTTC.

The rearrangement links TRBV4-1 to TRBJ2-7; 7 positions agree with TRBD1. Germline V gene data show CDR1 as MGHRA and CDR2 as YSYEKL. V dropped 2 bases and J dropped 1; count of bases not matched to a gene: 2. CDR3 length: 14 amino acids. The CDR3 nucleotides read TGCGCCAGCAGCCAACCGGGACAGTCCTACGAGCAGTACTTC. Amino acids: CASSQPGQSYEQYF.

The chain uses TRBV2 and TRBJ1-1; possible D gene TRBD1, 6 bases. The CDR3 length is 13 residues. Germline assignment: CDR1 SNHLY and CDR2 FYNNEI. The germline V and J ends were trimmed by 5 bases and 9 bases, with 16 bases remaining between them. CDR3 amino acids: CASSPGQSSKAFF. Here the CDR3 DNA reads TGTGCCAGCAGTCCCGGACAGTCCTCGAAAGCTTTCTTT.

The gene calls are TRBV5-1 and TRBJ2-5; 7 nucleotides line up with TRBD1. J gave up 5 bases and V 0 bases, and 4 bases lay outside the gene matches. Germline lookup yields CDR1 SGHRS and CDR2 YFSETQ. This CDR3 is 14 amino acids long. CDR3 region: CASSLDRGIETQYF. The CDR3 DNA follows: TGCGCCAGCAGCTTGGACAGGGGAATCGAGACCCAGTACTTC.

In DNA form, the CDR3 reads TGCGCCAGCAGCCCCGGGGCGGGGAGGGCCACAGATACGCAGTATTTT. It yields the protein CASSPGAGRATDTQYF. The chain recombines TRBV5-1 with TRBJ2-3; 7 bases agree with TRBD2. Germline V CDR1 and CDR2: SGHRS, YFSETQ. Germline trimming cut 4 bases from V and 2 bases from J; bases unmatched to any gene: 10. The CDR3 is 16 amino acids.

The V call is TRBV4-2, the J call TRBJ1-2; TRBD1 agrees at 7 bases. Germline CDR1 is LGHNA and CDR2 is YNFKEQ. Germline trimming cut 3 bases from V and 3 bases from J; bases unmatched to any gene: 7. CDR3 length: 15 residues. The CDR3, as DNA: TGTGCCAGCAGCCACCAAACAGGGGTTGACTATGGCTACACCTTC. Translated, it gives CASSHQTGVDYGYTF.

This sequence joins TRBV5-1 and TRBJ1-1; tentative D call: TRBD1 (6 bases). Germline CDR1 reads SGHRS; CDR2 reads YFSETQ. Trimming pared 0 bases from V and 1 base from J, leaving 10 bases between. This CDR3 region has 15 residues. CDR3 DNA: TGCGCCAGCAGCTTGGAGGGGGACCCGAACACTGAAGCTTTCTTT. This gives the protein CASSLEGDPNTEAFF.

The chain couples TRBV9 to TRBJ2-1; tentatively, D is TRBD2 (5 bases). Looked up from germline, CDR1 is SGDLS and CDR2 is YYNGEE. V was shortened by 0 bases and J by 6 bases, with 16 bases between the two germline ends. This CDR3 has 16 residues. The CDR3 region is CASSVATRPSGNEQFF. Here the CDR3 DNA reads TGTGCCAGCAGCGTAGCTACTAGACCGAGCGGCAATGAGCAGTTCTTC.

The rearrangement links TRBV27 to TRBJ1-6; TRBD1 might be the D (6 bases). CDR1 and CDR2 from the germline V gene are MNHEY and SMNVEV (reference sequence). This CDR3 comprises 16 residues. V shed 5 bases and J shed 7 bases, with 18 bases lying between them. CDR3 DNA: TGTGCCAGCAGTCCACACAGGGATGGGGGCAATTCACCCCTCCACTTT. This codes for CASSPHRDGGNSPLHF.

The CDR3 DNA reads as TGCGCCAGCAGCTCCTCTGTAGCGGGGGAATACAATGAGCAGTTCTTC. The encoded protein is CASSSSVAGEYNEQFF. The genes are TRBV5-1 and TRBJ2-1, with 9 bases lining up with TRBD2. The germline V gene encodes CDR1 SGHRS and CDR2 YFSETQ. V gave up 3 bases and J gave up 4 bases; unmatched junction bases: 8. The CDR3 runs 16 residues.

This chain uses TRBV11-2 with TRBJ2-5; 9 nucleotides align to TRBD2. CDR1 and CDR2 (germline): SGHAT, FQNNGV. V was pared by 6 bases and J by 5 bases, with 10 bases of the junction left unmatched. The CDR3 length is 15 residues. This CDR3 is CASRAAGGPMETQYF. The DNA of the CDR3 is TGTGCCAGCAGAGCCGCGGGGGGGCCAATGGAGACCCAGTACTTC.

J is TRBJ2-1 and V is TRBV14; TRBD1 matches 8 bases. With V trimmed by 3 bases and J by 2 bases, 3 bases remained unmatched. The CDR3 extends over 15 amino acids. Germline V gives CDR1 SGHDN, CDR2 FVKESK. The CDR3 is CASSHPTGAYNEQFF. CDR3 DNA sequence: TGTGCCAGCAGCCACCCGACAGGGGCCTACAATGAGCAGTTCTTC. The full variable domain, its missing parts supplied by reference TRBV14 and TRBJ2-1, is EAGVTQFPSHSVIEKGQTVTLRCDPISGHDNLYWYRRVMGKEIKFLLHFVKESKQDESGMPNNRFLAERTGGTYSTLKVQPAELEDSGVYFCASSHPTGAYNEQFFGPGTRLTVL.

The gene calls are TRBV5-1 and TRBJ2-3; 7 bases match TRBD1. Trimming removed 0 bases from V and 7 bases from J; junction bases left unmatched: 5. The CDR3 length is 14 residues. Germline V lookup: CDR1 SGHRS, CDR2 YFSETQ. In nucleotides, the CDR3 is TGCGCCAGCAGCTTGGTGGACAGGCGGTATACGCAGTATTTT. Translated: CASSLVDRRYTQYF.

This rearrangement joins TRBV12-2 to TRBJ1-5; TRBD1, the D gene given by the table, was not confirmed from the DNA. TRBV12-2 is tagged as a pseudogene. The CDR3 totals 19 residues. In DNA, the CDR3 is TGTGCAAGTCGCGCACACCCCCGGGACAGGGGCGATAGCAATCAGCCCCAGCATTTT. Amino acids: CASRAHPRDRGDSNQPQHF.

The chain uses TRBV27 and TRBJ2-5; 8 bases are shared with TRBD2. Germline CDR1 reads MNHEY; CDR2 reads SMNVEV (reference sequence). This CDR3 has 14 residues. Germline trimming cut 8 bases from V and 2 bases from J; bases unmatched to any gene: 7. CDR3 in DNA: TGTGCCAGCTCCCGACTAGCGCGGCAAGAGACCCAGTACTTC. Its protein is CASSRLARQETQYF.